This T cell receptor (beta chain) emerged from a study of graft-versus-host responses after intestinal transplantation. For the study at large: Each recipient received anti-thymocyte globulin induction, then tacrolimus and steroids for 2 to 3 years. Findings of the study overall: Detected in recipient marrow were GvH clones, some of which were first observed in ileum or blood.

This clone was recorded once. The antigen is undetermined. Trimming removed 0 bases from V and 6 bases from J, with 14 bases in between. Looked up from germline, CDR1 is SGDLS and CDR2 is YYNGEE. The CDR3 covers 15 residues. This table comes from immunoSEQ multiplex PCR, and its TCRdb copy is limited to in-frame clones, with some not included. The table records tens of thousands of clones, 75% to 95% of them present only once. The sample in question was unstimulated CD8+ T cells sorted from spleen or lymph node cells, obtained before intestinal transplant. The V and J genes are TRBV9 and TRBJ2-3; D remains ambiguous. The receptor comes from a human donor who received an intestinal transplant. CDR3 amino acids: CASSVGLFMADTQYF. The CDR3 nucleotides read TGTGCCAGCAGCGTAGGGCTATTCATGGCCGATACGCAGTATTTT.